This T cell receptor beta chain is drawn from a study of blood T cell repertoires in COVID-19. Repertoires were generated with immunoSEQ multiplex PCR, while TCRdb's copy carries only in-frame clones and drops some. The table shows about 150,000 clones, with roughly 90% occurring only once. Trimming removed 6 bases from V and 7 bases from J; junction bases left unmatched: 8. This CDR3 has 15 amino acids. The germline V gene has CDR1 KGHSH and CDR2 LQKENI. This TCR was recovered from a human donor in a cohort sampled during active COVID-19. The chain recombines TRBV18 with TRBJ1-4; TRBD1 matches 10 bases. Sequenced: peripheral blood. The CDR3 protein is CASSPDRGLVEKLFF. CDR3 nucleotides: TGTGCCAGCTCCCCCGACAGGGGGCTGGTTGAAAAACTGTTTTTT. The full variable domain, completed using reference TRBV18 and TRBJ1-4, is NAGVMQNPRHLVRRRGQEARLRCSPMKGHSHVYWYRQLPEEGLKFMVYLQKENIIDESGMPKERFSAEFPKEGPSILRIQQVVRGDSAAYFCASSPDRGLVEKLFFGSGTQLSVL.